These 13 T cell receptor beta chains were sequenced from one sample in a study of human thymus T cells. Resected material from corrective heart surgery provided the thymus tissue analysed. Only in-frame clones appear in the TCRdb table, and some are missing; sequencing was by immunoSEQ multiplex PCR. The repertoire has roughly 120,000 clones, around 94% of them found once; the top ten carry around 0.025%. Material for sequencing was thymus tissue. Source of these receptors: a boy younger than two with a congenital heart defect but otherwise immunologically healthy.

V is TRBV7-8 and J is TRBJ2-7; D might be TRBD2 (5 bases). Germline CDR1 reads SGHVS; CDR2 reads FQNEAQ. The CDR3 extends over 17 amino acids. V gave up 5 bases and J gave up 0 bases, with 20 bases separating them. The CDR3 DNA is TGTGCCAGCAGCGCTAAACGGGGTCCTGCGAGCTCCTACGAGCAGTACTTC. The encoded protein is CASSAKRGPASSYEQYF.

The chain uses TRBV7-9 and TRBJ2-5, with TRBD2 matching over 9 bases. V lost 1 base to trimming and J lost 4 bases; unmatched junction nucleotides: 7. Germline CDR1 and CDR2: SEHNR and FQNEAQ (reference sequence). The CDR3 sequence is 16 residues long. CDR3 sequence reads: CASSLVIAGVRETQYF. The CDR3 coding sequence is TGTGCCAGCAGCTTAGTGATAGCGGGGGTTAGAGAGACCCAGTACTTC. Full variable domain (rest looked up from reference TRBV7-9 and TRBJ2-5): DTGVSQNPRHKITKRGQNVTFRCDPISEHNRLYWYRQTLGQGPEFLTYFQNEAQLEKSRLLSDRFSAERPKGSFSTLEIQRTEQGDSAMYLCASSLVIAGVRETQYFGPGTRLLVL.

The chain employs TRBV7-2 and TRBJ2-5; D not certain. V was trimmed by 1 base and J by 5 bases, leaving 17 bases between them. CDR3 length: 16 amino acids. Germline V gene lookup returns CDR1 SGHTA and CDR2 FQGNSA. CDR3 coding DNA: TGTGCCAGCAGCTTAGGTCGGCCCCGAGATCAGGAGACCCAGTACTTC. Protein: CASSLGRPRDQETQYF.

The V call is TRBV5-1, the J call TRBJ2-3; TRBD2 aligns across 8 bases. Trimming cost V 1 base and J 2 bases; bases outside gene matches: 12. The V gene's germline CDR1 is SGHRS and CDR2 YFSETQ. CDR3 length equals 18 residues. The DNA for the CDR3 is TGCGCCAGCAGCTTGTCTAGAAAGCGGGGGCCCCCCACAGATACGCAGTATTTT. This sequence encodes CASSLSRKRGPPTDTQYF.

The V call is TRBV2, the J call TRBJ2-3; perhaps TRBD2 as D (6 bases). V lost 3 bases and J 6 bases, leaving 16 bases between the germline ends. Germline CDR1 and CDR2: SNHLY and FYNNEI. CDR3 size: 15 residues. The CDR3 region is CASSDGGTPWDTQYF. The CDR3 DNA sequence: TGTGCCAGCAGTGATGGCGGGACTCCTTGGGATACGCAGTATTTT.

The rearrangement links TRBV4-1 to TRBJ2-1; D unclear. V dropped 2 bases and J dropped 6 bases, with 2 bases sitting between them. Germline CDR1 is MGHRA and CDR2 is YSYEKL. There are 11 residues in the CDR3. In DNA form, the CDR3 reads TGCGCCAGCAGCCAACGCAATGAGCAGTTCTTC. Translated: CASSQRNEQFF.

The rearrangement uses TRBV28 and TRBJ2-2; D remains ambiguous. CDR1 and CDR2 (germline): MDHEN, SYDVKM. The CDR3 contains 14 residues. V was clipped by 2 bases and J by 5 bases, with 9 bases between them. DNA of the CDR3: TGTGCCAGCAGTTTACTCCCCCGGACCGGGGAGCTGTTTTTT. Protein product: CASSLLPRTGELFF.

J is TRBJ1-2 and V is TRBV4-3; 11 nucleotides line up with TRBD1. Trimming took 1 base from V and 8 from J; bases not matched to a gene: 9. There are 16 residues in the CDR3. CDR1 and CDR2 from the germline V gene are LGHNA and YSLEER. Here the CDR3 reads CASSQGARTGGEGYTF. CDR3 coding DNA: TGCGCCAGCAGCCAAGGGGCCCGGACAGGGGGCGAGGGCTACACCTTC.

V usage is TRBV9 and J usage is TRBJ1-2; D gene unclear. This CDR3 is 13 amino acids long. Trimming took 5 bases from V and 8 from J, leaving 16 bases between them. Germline V gene lookup returns CDR1 SGDLS and CDR2 YYNGEE. The CDR3 DNA sequence: TGTGCCAGCAGTCCGTCCCCGACTAGCGGCTACACCTTC. The encoded protein is CASSPSPTSGYTF.

This clone was seen a handful of times. V usage is TRBV6-5 and J usage is TRBJ2-1; no firm D call. CDR3 length: 13 amino acids. Trimming shortened V by 6 bases and J by 0 bases, and 6 bases separated the two germline ends. Germline CDR1 and CDR2: MNHEY and SVGAGI. This CDR3 is CASSLSSYNEQFF. CDR3 DNA: TGTGCCAGCAGCCTGAGCTCCTACAATGAGCAGTTCTTC.

The chain carries TRBV4-1 and TRBJ2-1; 10 bases line up with TRBD2. The trim removed 0 bases at V and 8 bases at J, leaving 13 bases unmatched. Germline loops: CDR1 MGHRA, CDR2 YSYEKL. This CDR3 is 18 amino acids long. The CDR3 here is CASSQDWGLAGVVHEQFF. CDR3 bases: TGCGCCAGCAGCCAAGATTGGGGGCTAGCGGGGGTCGTTCATGAGCAGTTCTTC.

The rearrangement joins TRBV5-4 to TRBJ2-7; 8 positions agree with TRBD1. V shed 4 bases, J shed 5 bases, and the junction held 8 bases outside the gene matches. Germline-derived CDR1 and CDR2 are SGHNT and YYREEE (reference sequence). CDR3 length: 14 amino acids. DNA of the CDR3: TGTGCCAGCAGCGTGGACAGGGAAACCCACGAGCAGTACTTC. Encoded protein: CASSVDRETHEQYF.

In DNA, the CDR3 is TGCGCCAGCAGCCAAGCCCGGGACAGGTCGTATGGCTACACCTTC. Translated, it gives CASSQARDRSYGYTF. The chain couples TRBV4-1 to TRBJ1-2; 8 nucleotides line up with TRBD1. J lost 5 bases, V lost 1 base, and 6 bases had no gene match. Looked up from germline, CDR1 is MGHRA and CDR2 is YSYEKL. The CDR3 consists of 15 residues.